A selection of T cell receptor beta chains follows, all from one sample in a study of cytomegalovirus exposure and HLA in healthy donors. Clones were sequenced by immunoSEQ multiplex PCR, and TCRdb holds only the in-frame ones, with some missing. Of approximately 72,000 clones listed, 85% to 95% are singletons. Sequenced sample: PBMCs. The receptors shown here come from a young woman in good health and CMV-seronegative. CDR3s include the opening cysteine and the closing phenylalanine or tryptophan. D genes are given only for firm matches.

TRBJ2-5	13	TRBV4-1	-	CASSQGQLETQYF
TRBJ2-6	15	TRBV28	-	CASSFFHSSANVLTF
TRBJ1-2	13	TRBV28	TRBD1	CASRGTGVYGYTF
TRBJ1-1	15	TRBV7-6	TRBD1	CASSLQGQGHTEAFF
TRBJ2-3	14	TRBV5-1	TRBD1	CASGFGQGADTQYF
TRBJ1-3	17	TRBV19	TRBD1	CATTNTGTGKTRNTIYF
TRBJ1-2	13	TRBV4-1	-	CASSPRTDYGYTF
TRBJ1-2	14	TRBV7-3	-	CASSLNARDYGYTF
TRBJ2-3	16	TRBV5-1	-	CASSPASGANTDTQYF
TRBJ1-5	16	TRBV4-1	-	CASRDSTLEGGQPQHF
TRBJ2-7	13	TRBV7-9	TRBD1	CASSLGDSWAWYF
TRBJ2-1	15	TRBV15	TRBD2	CATSRDLAGGGEQFF
TRBJ1-2	15	TRBV27	-	CASSYLSVPNYGYTF
TRBJ1-2	16	TRBV7-2	TRBD1	CASSSASGTGTYGYTF
TRBJ2-2	15	TRBV10-3	-	CAISGGRGNTGELFF
TRBJ2-7	17	TRBV5-4	TRBD1	CASSQFPGQGIPYEQYF
TRBJ2-5	13	TRBV6-6	TRBD2	CASSPTSGGTQYF
TRBJ1-2	16	TRBV15	TRBD1	CATSRLSGQGTSGYTF
TRBJ2-7	18	TRBV7-6	-	CASSPTMGPWGTSYEQYF
TRBJ2-5	16	TRBV5-4	TRBD1	CASSLVTGGFKETQYF
TRBJ1-3	14	TRBV11-3	-	CASSSRGSGNTIYF
TRBJ1-4	15	TRBV7-2	TRBD1	CASSLNGRGLEKLFF
TRBJ2-7	13	TRBV15	TRBD1	CATSVDRVYEQYF
TRBJ2-2	15	TRBV2	-	CASLMWSGPSGELFF
TRBJ1-2	13	TRBV7-3	-	CASSPNQGYGYTF
TRBJ1-1	17	TRBV27	TRBD1	CASRTRGGATSSTEAFF
TRBJ1-1	13	TRBV10-3	-	CAISREENTEAFF
TRBJ1-1	13	TRBV6-5	-	CASSYLLNTEAFF
TRBJ2-7	15	TRBV5-1	TRBD1	CASSPRQGENSEQYF
TRBJ1-5	15	TRBV7-2	-	CASSPQRGRNQPQHF
TRBJ1-3	15	TRBV7-3	-	CASSLIGGAGNTIYF
TRBJ2-2	18	TRBV27	TRBD1	CASSLFGTGMTNTGELFF
TRBJ1-1	13	TRBV18	TRBD1	CASSPHRDSEAFF
TRBJ2-7	15	TRBV27	TRBD1	CASSQRTGVSYEQYF
TRBJ2-7	14	TRBV10-3	TRBD1	CAPEVRTGSEEQYF
TRBJ1-4	15	TRBV6-1	-	CASSELGGVGEKLFF